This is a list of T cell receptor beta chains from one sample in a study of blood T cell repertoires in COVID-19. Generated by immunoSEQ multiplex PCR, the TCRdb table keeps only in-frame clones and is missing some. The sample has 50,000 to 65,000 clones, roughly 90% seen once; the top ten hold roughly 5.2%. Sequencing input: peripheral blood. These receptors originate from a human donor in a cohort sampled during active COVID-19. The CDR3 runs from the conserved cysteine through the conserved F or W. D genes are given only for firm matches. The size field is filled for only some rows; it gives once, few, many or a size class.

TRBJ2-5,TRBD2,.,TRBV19,CASSSSGGETQYF,TGTGCCAGTAGTTCCTCGGGGGGGGAGACCCAGTACTTC
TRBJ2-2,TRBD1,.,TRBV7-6,CASSATIQGMELFF,TGTGCCAGCAGCGCCACAATACAGGGGATGGAGCTGTTTTTT
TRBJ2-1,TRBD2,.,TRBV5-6,CASTWRGLAGQNEQFF,TGTGCCAGCACCTGGAGAGGACTAGCGGGGCAAAATGAGCAGTTCTTC
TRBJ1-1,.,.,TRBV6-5,CASSYRRGTEAFF,TGTGCCAGCAGTTACAGGCGGGGCACTGAAGCTTTCTTT
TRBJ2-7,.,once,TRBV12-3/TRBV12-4,CASSFYGEQYF,TGTGCCAGCAGTTTTTACGGGGAGCAGTACTTC
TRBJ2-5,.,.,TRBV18,CASSPPVGETQYF,TGTGCCAGCTCACCACCGGTCGGGGAGACCCAGTACTTC
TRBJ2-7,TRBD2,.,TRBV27,CASSLGTIPYEQYF,TGTGCCAGCAGTTTAGGGACTATTCCCTACGAGCAGTACTTC
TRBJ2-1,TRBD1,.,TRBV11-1,CASSLVQGVYNEQFF,TGTGCCAGCAGCTTAGTACAGGGGGTCTACAATGAGCAGTTCTTC
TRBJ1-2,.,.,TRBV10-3,CAISESWGVFGYTF,TGTGCCATCAGTGAGTCGTGGGGGGTGTTCGGCTACACCTTC
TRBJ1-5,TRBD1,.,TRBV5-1,CASSTGTGNQPQHF,TGCGCCAGCAGCACCGGGACAGGTAATCAGCCCCAGCATTTT
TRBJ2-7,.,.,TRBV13,CASSLASSYEQYF,TGTGCCAGCAGCTTAGCTTCTTCCTACGAGCAGTACTTC
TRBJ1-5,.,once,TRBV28,CASTSGQPQHF,TGTGCCAGCACGTCAGGGCAGCCCCAGCATTTT
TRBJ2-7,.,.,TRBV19,CASSETASSYEQYF,TGTGCCAGCTCCGAGACAGCGAGCTCCTACGAGCAGTACTTC
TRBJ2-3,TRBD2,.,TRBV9,CASSVVGGRVTDTQYF,TGTGCCAGCAGCGTAGTTGGCGGGAGGGTCACAGATACGCAGTATTTT
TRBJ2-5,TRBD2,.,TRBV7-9,CASSAPATSGSGETQYF,TGTGCCAGCAGCGCACCCGCGACTAGCGGGTCCGGGGAGACCCAGTACTTC
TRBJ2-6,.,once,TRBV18,CASSPRSGDASGANVLTF,TGTGCCAGCTCACCGCGCTCAGGGGACGCCTCTGGGGCCAACGTCCTGACTTTC
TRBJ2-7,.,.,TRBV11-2,CASKPYSDEQYF,TGTGCCAGCAAGCCGTATAGCGACGAGCAGTACTTC
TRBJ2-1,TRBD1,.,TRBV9,CASSVGGAQGRNEQFF,TGTGCCAGCAGCGTAGGAGGAGCACAGGGGCGAAATGAGCAGTTCTTC
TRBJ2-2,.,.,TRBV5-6,CASTPGGTLGTGELFF,TGTGCCAGCACCCCTGGGGGGACGCTAGGTACCGGGGAGCTGTTTTTT
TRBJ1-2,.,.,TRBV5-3,CARSLGSEGDYGYTF,TGTGCCAGAAGCTTGGGTAGTGAGGGGGACTATGGCTACACCTTC
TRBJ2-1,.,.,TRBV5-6,CASSFAGTEREQFF,TGTGCCAGCAGCTTCGCCGGGACTGAGCGTGAGCAGTTCTTC
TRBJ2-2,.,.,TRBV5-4,CASSLAWGGSTGELFF,TGTGCCAGCAGCTTGGCGTGGGGGGGCTCCACCGGGGAGCTGTTTTTT
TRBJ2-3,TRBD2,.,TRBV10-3,CAIGTSGGGTDTQYF,TGTGCCATCGGGACTAGCGGGGGTGGCACAGATACGCAGTATTTT
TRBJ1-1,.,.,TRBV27,CASSLMGGGTEAFF,TGTGCCAGCAGTTTAATGGGGGGAGGCACTGAAGCTTTCTTT
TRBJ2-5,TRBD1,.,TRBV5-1,CASRSTPGGETQYF,TGCGCCAGCCGTAGTACACCAGGGGGAGAGACCCAGTACTTC
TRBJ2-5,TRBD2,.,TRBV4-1,CASSPTLAGRETQYF,TGCGCCAGCAGCCCAACACTAGCGGGACGGGAGACCCAGTACTTC
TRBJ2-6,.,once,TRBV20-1,CSASVGMGGSGANVLTF,TGCAGTGCTAGTGTAGGGATGGGGGGCTCTGGGGCCAACGTCCTGACTTTC
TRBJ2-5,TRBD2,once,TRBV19,CASSMGGLAGVTGETQYF,TGTGCCAGTAGTATGGGGGGACTAGCGGGAGTTACAGGAGAGACCCAGTACTTC
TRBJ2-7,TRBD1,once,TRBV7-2,CASSSAIRQGAYEQYF,TGTGCCAGCAGCTCAGCGATACGACAGGGGGCCTACGAGCAGTACTTC
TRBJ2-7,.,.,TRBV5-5,CASSLSSGEQYF,TGTGCCAGCAGCCTCTCATCGGGGGAGCAGTACTTC
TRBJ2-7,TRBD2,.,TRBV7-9,CASSLGAAGGYEQYF,TGTGCCAGCAGCTTAGGAGCAGCGGGGGGTTACGAGCAGTACTTC
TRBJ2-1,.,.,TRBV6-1,CASSEAWTAGYEQFF,TGTGCCAGCAGTGAAGCTTGGACAGCAGGCTATGAGCAGTTCTTC
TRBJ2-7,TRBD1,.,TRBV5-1,CASSLDRGLYEQYF,TGCGCCAGCAGCTTGGACAGGGGGCTATACGAGCAGTACTTC
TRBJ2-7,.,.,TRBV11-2,CASSLTIGTPHGEQYF,TGTGCCAGCAGCTTAACCATCGGGACACCGCATGGCGAGCAGTACTTC
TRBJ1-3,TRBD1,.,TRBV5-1,CASSYGQGAIGNTIYF,TGCGCCAGCAGCTACGGACAGGGGGCGATCGGAAACACCATATATTTT
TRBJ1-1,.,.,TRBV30,CAWLDRNTEAFF,TGTGCCTGGCTCGACAGAAACACTGAAGCTTTCTTT
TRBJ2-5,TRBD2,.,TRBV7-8,CASSPREAGLKQETQYF,TGTGCCAGCAGCCCGCGGGAAGCGGGACTAAAACAAGAGACCCAGTACTTC
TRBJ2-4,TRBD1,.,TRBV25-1,CASSERTGGGKNIQYF,TGTGCCAGCAGCGAACGGACAGGGGGTGGCAAAAACATTCAGTACTTC
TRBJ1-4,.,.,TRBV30,CACSHAGGPEKLFF,TGTGCCTGCTCTCACGCGGGGGGCCCTGAAAAACTGTTTTTT
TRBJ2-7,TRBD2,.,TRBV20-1,CSASPTSGSYEQYF,TGCAGTGCTAGTCCCACGAGCGGGAGTTACGAGCAGTACTTC
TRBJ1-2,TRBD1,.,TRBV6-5,CASKMGQSYGYTF,TGTGCCAGCAAAATGGGACAGAGCTATGGCTACACCTTC
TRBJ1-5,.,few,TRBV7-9,CASHADSNQPQHF,TGTGCCAGCCATGCGGATAGCAATCAGCCCCAGCATTTT
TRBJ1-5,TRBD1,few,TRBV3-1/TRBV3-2,CASSQGGGRGNQPQHF,TGTGCCAGCAGCCAAGGAGGGGGCCGAGGGAATCAGCCCCAGCATTTT
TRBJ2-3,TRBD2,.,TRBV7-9,CASSSEAGSTDTQYF,TGTGCCAGCAGCTCCGAAGCGGGGAGCACAGATACGCAGTATTTT
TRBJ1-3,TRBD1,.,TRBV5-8,CASSITGQSGNTIYF,TGTGCCAGCAGCATTACGGGACAGTCTGGAAACACCATATATTTT
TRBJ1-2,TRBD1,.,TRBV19,CASSSQGAAYGYTF,TGTGCCAGTAGTTCACAGGGGGCTGCTTATGGCTACACCTTC
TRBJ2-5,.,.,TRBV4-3,CASSQDTGSGETQYF,TGCGCCAGCAGCCAGGATACAGGGTCGGGAGAGACCCAGTACTTC
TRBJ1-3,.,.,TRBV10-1,CASSGDKSSGNTIYF,TGCGCCAGCAGTGGGGACAAGAGCTCTGGAAACACCATATATTTT